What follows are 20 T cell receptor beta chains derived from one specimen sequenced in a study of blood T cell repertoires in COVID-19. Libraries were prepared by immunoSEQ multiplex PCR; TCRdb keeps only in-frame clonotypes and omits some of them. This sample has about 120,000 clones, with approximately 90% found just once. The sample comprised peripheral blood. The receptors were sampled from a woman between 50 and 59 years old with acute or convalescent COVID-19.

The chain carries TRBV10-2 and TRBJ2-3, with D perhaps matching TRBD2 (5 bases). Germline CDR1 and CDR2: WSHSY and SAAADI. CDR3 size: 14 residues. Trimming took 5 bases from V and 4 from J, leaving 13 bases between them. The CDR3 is CASSYTDGADTQYF. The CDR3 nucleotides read TGCGCCAGCAGTTACACCGACGGGGCAGATACGCAGTATTTT.

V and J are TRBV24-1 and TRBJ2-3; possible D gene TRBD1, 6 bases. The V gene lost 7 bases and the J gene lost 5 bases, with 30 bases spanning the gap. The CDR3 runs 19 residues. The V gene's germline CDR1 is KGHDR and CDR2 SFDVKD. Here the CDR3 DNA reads TGTGCCACCAGCCGAGGTTCCGACGCCTATTTCAGGGGAGAAGATACGCAGTATTTT. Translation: CATSRGSDAYFRGEDTQYF.

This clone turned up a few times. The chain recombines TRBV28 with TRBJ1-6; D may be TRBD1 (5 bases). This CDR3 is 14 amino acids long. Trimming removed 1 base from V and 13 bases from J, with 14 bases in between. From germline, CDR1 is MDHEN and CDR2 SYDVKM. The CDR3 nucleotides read TGTGCCAGCAGTTTATCGCGCGACAGTGTCCCCCTCCACTTT. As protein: CASSLSRDSVPLHF.

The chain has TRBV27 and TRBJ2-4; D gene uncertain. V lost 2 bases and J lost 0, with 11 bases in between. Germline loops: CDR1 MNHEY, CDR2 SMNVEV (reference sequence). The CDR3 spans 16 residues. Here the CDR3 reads CASSLNEVSAKNIQYF. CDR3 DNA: TGTGCCAGCAGTTTAAATGAGGTCTCAGCCAAAAACATTCAGTACTTC.

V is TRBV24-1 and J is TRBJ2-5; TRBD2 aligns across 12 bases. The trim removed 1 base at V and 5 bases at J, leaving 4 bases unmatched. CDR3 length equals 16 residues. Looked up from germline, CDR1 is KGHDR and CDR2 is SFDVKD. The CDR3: CATSDLRTSGIETQYF. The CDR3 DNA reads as TGTGCCACCAGTGATTTAAGGACTAGCGGGATTGAGACCCAGTACTTC.

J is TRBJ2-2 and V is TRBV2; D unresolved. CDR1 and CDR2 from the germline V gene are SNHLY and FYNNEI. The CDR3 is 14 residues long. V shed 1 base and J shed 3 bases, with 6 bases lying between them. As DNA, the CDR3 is TGTGCCAGCAGTGAAGACCAGGACACCGGGGAGCTGTTTTTT. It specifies CASSEDQDTGELFF.

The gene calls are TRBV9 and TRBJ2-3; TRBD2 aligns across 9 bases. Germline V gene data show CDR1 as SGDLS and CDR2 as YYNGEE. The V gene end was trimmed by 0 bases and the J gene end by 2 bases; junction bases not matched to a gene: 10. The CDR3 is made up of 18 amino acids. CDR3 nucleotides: TGTGCCAGCAGCGTAGAGCCCAATAAGCGGGGGGACACAGATACGCAGTATTTT. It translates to CASSVEPNKRGDTDTQYF.

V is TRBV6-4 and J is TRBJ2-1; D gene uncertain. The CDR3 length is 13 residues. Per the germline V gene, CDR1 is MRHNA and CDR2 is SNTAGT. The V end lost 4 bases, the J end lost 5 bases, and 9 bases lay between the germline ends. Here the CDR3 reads CASSAQANNEQFF. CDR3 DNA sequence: TGTGCCAGCAGTGCTCAGGCCAACAATGAGCAGTTCTTC.

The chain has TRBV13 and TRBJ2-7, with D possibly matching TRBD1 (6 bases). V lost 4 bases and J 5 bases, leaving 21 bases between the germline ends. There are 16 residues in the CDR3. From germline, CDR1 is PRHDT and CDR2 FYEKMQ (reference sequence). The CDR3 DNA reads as TGTGCCAGCAGCTCAACAGGGATCCAAGGTTTACACGAGCAGTACTTC. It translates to CASSSTGIQGLHEQYF. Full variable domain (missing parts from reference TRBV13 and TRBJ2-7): AAGVIQSPRHLIKEKRETATLKCYPIPRHDTVYWYQQGPGQDPQFLISFYEKMQSDKGSIPDRFSAQQFSDYHSELNMSSLELGDSALYFCASSSTGIQGLHEQYFGPGTRLTVT.

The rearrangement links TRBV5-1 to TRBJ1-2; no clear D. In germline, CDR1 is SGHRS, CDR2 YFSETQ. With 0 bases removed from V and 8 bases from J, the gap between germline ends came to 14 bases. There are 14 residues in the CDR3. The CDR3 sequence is CASSLDQAGLGYTF. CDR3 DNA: TGCGCCAGCAGCTTGGACCAGGCGGGATTAGGCTACACCTTC.

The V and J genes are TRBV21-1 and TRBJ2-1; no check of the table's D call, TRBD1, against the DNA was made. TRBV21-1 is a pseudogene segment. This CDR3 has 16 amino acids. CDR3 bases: TGTGCCAGCACAAGAGGCCGGGACAGGGGTGAGGATGAGCAGTTCTTC. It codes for CASTRGRDRGEDEQFF.

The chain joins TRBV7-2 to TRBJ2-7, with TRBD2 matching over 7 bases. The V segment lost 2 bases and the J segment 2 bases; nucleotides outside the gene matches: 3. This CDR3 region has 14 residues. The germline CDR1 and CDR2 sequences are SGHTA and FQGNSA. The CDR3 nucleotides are TGTGCCAGCAGCTTAACGGGAGGAACCTACGAGCAGTACTTC. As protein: CASSLTGGTYEQYF. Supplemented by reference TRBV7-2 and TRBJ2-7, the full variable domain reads GAGVSQSPSNKVTEKGKDVELRCDPISGHTALYWYRQSLGQGLEFLIYFQGNSAPDKSGLPSDRFSAERTGGSVSTLTIQRTQQEDSAVYLCASSLTGGTYEQYFGPGTRLTVT.

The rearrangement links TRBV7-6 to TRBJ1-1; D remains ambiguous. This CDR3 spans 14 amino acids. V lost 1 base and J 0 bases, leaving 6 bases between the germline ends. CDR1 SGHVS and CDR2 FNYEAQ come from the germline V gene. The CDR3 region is CASSLGSLNTEAFF. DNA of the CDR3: TGTGCCAGCAGCTTAGGAAGCCTGAACACTGAAGCTTTCTTT.

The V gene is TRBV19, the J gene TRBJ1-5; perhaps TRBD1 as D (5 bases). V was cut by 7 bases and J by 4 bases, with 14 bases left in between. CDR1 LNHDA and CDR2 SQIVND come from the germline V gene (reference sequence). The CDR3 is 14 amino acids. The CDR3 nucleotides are TGTGCCAGTACTTATCAGGCAGGGAATCAGCCCCAGCATTTT. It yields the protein CASTYQAGNQPQHF.

The CDR3 nucleotides are TGTGCCAGCAGTCCAAGCGGGGGGGCGTTAACAGATACGCAGTATTTT. This codes for CASSPSGGALTDTQYF. The chain uses TRBV3-1 (or the pseudogene TRBV3-2) and TRBJ2-3, with 10 bases fitting TRBD2. V gave up 6 bases and J gave up 3 bases; unmatched junction bases: 9. The CDR3 totals 16 residues. In germline, CDR1 is LGHDT, CDR2 YNNKEL (reference sequence).

The CDR3 nucleotides are TGCACCAGCAGCCGGGAGAGTAAGGGCTATAACTATGGCTACACCTTC. It specifies CTSSRESKGYNYGYTF. The rearrangement uses TRBV1 and TRBJ1-2. TRBV1 is deemed a pseudogene. This CDR3 contains 16 residues.

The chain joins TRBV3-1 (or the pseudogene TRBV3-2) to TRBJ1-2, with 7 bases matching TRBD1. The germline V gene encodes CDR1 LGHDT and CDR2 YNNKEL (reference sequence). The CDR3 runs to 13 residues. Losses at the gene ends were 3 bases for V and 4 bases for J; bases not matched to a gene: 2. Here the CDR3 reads CASSQDRSYGYTF. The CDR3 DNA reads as TGTGCCAGCAGCCAGGACAGGTCCTATGGCTACACCTTC.

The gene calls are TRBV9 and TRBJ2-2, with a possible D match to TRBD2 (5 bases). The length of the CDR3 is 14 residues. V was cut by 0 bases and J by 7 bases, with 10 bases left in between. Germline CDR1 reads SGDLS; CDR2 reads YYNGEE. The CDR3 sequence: CASSVDPTSGELFF. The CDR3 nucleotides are TGTGCCAGCAGCGTAGACCCCACTAGCGGGGAGCTGTTTTTT. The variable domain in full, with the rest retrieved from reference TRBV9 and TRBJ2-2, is DSGVTQTPKHLITATGQRVTLRCSPRSGDLSVYWYQQSLDQGLQFLIQYYNGEERAKGNILERFSAQQFPDLHSELNLSSLELGDSALYFCASSVDPTSGELFFGEGSRLTVL.

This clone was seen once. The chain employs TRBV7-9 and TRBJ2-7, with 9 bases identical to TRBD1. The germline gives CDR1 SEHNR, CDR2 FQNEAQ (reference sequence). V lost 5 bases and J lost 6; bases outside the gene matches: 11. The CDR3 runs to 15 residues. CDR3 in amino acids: CASSPYGQGPSEQYF. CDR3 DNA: TGTGCCAGCAGCCCATATGGACAGGGGCCCTCCGAGCAGTACTTC. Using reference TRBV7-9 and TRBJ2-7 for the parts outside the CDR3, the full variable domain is DTGVSQNPRHKITKRGQNVTFRCDPISEHNRLYWYRQTLGQGPEFLTYFQNEAQLEKSRLLSDRFSAERPKGSFSTLEIQRTEQGDSAMYLCASSPYGQGPSEQYFGPGTRLTVT.

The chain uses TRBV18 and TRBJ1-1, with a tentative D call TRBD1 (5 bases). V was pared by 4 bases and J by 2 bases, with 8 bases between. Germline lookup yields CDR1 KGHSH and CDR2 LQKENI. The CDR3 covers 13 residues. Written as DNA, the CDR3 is TGTGCCAGCTCACTGGACATTAACACTGAAGCTTTCTTT. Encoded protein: CASSLDINTEAFF.